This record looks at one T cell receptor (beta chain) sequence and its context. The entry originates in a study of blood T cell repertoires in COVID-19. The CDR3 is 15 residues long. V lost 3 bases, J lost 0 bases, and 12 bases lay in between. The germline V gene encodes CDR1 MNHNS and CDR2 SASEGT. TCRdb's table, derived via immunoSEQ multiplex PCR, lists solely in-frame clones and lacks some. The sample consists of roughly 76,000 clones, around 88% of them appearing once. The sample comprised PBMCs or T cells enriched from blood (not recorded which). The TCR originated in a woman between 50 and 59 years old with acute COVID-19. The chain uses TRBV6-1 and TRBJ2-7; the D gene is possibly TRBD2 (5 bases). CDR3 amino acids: CASSERWEYSYEQYF. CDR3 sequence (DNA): TGTGCCAGCAGTGAGAGGTGGGAGTACTCCTACGAGCAGTACTTC.